This T cell receptor (beta chain) was sequenced in a study of blood T cell repertoires in COVID-19. On the study more broadly: Sources were T cells, B-cell-depleted T cells, or PBMCs; the material itself was cDNA or gDNA.

This clone was observed a few times. Other DNA sequences of this sample code for an identical CDR3. Original data processing: Amplifying reference gene primers gave estimates of nucleated cell counts. Measured with immunoSEQ multiplex PCR; TCRdb has only the in-frame clones, and not every one. V and J calls and clone size come straight from that table; D and trimming were deduced from the DNA. The sample holds roughly 73,000 clones; roughly four fifths are singletons and the top ten take roughly 21%. Germline V gene sequence: CDR1 MNHEY, CDR2 SMNVEV (reference sequence). V shed 3 bases, J shed 5 bases, and the junction held 3 bases outside the gene matches. The length of the CDR3 is 14 residues.

The specimen was peripheral blood. This sequence was found in a man in his 70s with acute or convalescent COVID-19. This chain connects TRBV27 to TRBJ1-4; 7 nucleotides align to TRBD1. CDR3 residues: CASSFGQANEKLFF. The CDR3 DNA sequence: TGTGCCAGCAGTTTCGGACAGGCAAATGAAAAACTGTTTTTT.